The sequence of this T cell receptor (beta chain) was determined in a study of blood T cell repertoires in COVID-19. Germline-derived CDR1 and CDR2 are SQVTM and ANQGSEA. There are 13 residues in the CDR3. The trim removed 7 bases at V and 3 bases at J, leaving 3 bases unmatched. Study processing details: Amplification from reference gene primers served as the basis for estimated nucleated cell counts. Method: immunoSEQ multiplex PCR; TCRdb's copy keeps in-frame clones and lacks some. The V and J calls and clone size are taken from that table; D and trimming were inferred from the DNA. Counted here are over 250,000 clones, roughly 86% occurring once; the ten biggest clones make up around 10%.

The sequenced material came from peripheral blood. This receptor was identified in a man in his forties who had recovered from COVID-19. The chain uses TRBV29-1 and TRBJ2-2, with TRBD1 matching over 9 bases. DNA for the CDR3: TGCAGCGCCCGACAGGGGGACACCGGGGAGCTGTTTTTT. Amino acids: CSARQGDTGELFF.